Listed here are 32 T cell receptor beta chains from one sample, sequenced in a study of neoadjuvant nivolumab and ipilimumab in lung cancer. Measured with immunoSEQ multiplex PCR; TCRdb has only the in-frame clones, and not every one. The table shows about 5,300 clones, with 90% to 95% occurring only once. The specimen comprised blood, sampled after neoadjuvant nivolumab, alone or with ipilimumab, at or shortly before surgery. These receptors all come from an adult with non-small cell lung cancer. Some clones in this sample may be carry-over from other donors' samples.

This chain connects TRBV30 to TRBJ2-3; TRBD1 is a possible D gene (6 bases). CDR1 GTSNPN and CDR2 SVGIG come from the germline V gene (reference sequence). CDR3 length: 14 residues. V gave up 8 bases and J gave up 0 bases, with 15 bases separating them. The CDR3 region is CALENRASTDTQYF. The CDR3 bases are TGTGCCCTTGAAAACAGGGCGAGCACAGATACGCAGTATTTT. Supplemented by reference TRBV30 and TRBJ2-3, the full variable domain reads SQTIHQWPATLVQPVGSPLSLECTVEGTSNPNLYWYRQAAGRGLQLLFYSVGIGQISSEVPQNLSASRPQDRQFILSSKKLLLSDSGFYLCALENRASTDTQYFGPGTRLTVL.

The rearrangement links TRBV6-6 to TRBJ2-7, with D tentatively TRBD1 (5 bases). There are 14 residues in the CDR3. Trimming left V 0 bases short and J 3 bases short, with 9 bases between. Germline V gene sequence: CDR1 MNHNY, CDR2 SVGAGI (reference sequence). The CDR3 protein is CASSYSSGNYEQYF. The CDR3 DNA follows: TGTGCCAGCAGTTACTCATCAGGGAACTACGAGCAGTACTTC.

The V and J genes are TRBV7-6 and TRBJ2-7, with D tentatively TRBD2 (5 bases). The CDR3 consists of 13 residues. Trimming shortened V by 1 base and J by 7 bases, and 11 bases separated the two germline ends. Germline V CDR1 and CDR2: SGHVS, FNYEAQ. CDR3 bases: TGTGCCAGCAGCTTAGTGTCCGAGGGTGAGCAGTACTTC. Amino acid sequence: CASSLVSEGEQYF. The full variable domain, rest sourced from reference TRBV7-6 and TRBJ2-7, is GAGVSQSPRYKVTKRGQDVALRCDPISGHVSLYWYRQALGQGPEFLTYFNYEAQQDKSGLPNDRFSAERPEGSISTLTIQRTEQRDSAMYRCASSLVSEGEQYFGPGTRLTVT.

This rearrangement joins TRBV18 to TRBJ2-5, with 7 bases lining up with TRBD1. The CDR3 extends over 16 amino acids. Per the germline V gene, CDR1 is KGHSH and CDR2 is LQKENI. The trim removed 1 base at V and 2 bases at J, leaving 7 bases unmatched. Written as DNA, the CDR3 is TGTGCCAGCTCACCACTGGCAGGGGGTCAGCAAGAGACCCAGTACTTC. Translating it yields CASSPLAGGQQETQYF.

The J gene is TRBJ1-1, the V gene TRBV19, with no clear D. Trimming cost V 1 base and J 0 bases, with 9 bases left between them. The CDR3 length is 15 residues. Looked up from germline, CDR1 is LNHDA and CDR2 is SQIVND (reference sequence). Here the CDR3 reads CASSIGLRMNTEAFF. DNA for the CDR3: TGTGCCAGTAGTATAGGGCTCCGGATGAACACTGAAGCTTTCTTT.

The rearrangement links TRBV7-9 to TRBJ1-4; no definite D call. V lost 3 bases, J lost 5 bases, and 10 bases lay in between. CDR3 length: 14 amino acids. Germline lookup yields CDR1 SEHNR and CDR2 FQNEAQ (reference sequence). The chain's CDR3 is CASSLGAVNEKLFF. The CDR3 DNA reads TGTGCCAGCAGCTTGGGTGCTGTAAATGAAAAACTGTTTTTT.

V gene TRBV7-9 combines with J gene TRBJ2-7; TRBD1 matches 9 bases. The CDR3 runs 13 residues. Trimming cost V 3 bases and J 9 bases; bases outside gene matches: 6. Germline loops: CDR1 SEHNR, CDR2 FQNEAQ (reference sequence). CDR3: CASSLLGQGGQYF. The CDR3 DNA follows: TGTGCCAGCAGCTTGTTGGGACAGGGAGGGCAGTACTTC. The full variable domain, its missing parts supplied by reference TRBV7-9 and TRBJ2-7, is DTGVSQNPRHKITKRGQNVTFRCDPISEHNRLYWYRQTLGQGPEFLTYFQNEAQLEKSRLLSDRFSAERPKGSFSTLEIQRTEQGDSAMYLCASSLLGQGGQYFGPGTRLTVT.

V and J are TRBV19 and TRBJ2-1; 12 bases are a match to TRBD2. The J segment lost 3 bases and the V segment lost 4 bases, leaving 4 bases of the junction unmatched. The CDR3 spans 16 residues. CDR1 LNHDA and CDR2 SQIVND come from the germline V gene (reference sequence). CDR3 sequence: CASSTQTSGSYNEQFF. The CDR3 DNA follows: TGTGCCAGTAGTACACAGACTAGCGGGAGCTACAATGAGCAGTTCTTC.

This clone came up a few times. The V gene is TRBV7-9, the J gene TRBJ2-7; D possibly corresponds to TRBD1 (6 bases). Germline V gene lookup returns CDR1 SEHNR and CDR2 FQNEAQ (reference sequence). The V end lost 5 bases, the J end lost 2 bases, and 10 bases lay between the germline ends. The CDR3 runs 13 residues. The CDR3 coding sequence is TGTGCCAGCAGCCGGCAGGGGACCTACGAGCAGTACTTC. Its protein product is CASSRQGTYEQYF.

The chain couples TRBV5-1 to TRBJ1-2, with 7 bases lining up with TRBD1. Per the germline V gene, CDR1 is SGHRS and CDR2 is YFSETQ. Losses at the gene ends were 0 bases for V and 4 bases for J; bases not matched to a gene: 6. The CDR3 runs 15 residues. CDR3 region: CASSLAQGGFYGYTF. The CDR3 DNA sequence: TGCGCCAGCAGCTTGGCCCAGGGGGGATTCTATGGCTACACCTTC. Using reference TRBV5-1 and TRBJ1-2 for the parts outside the CDR3, the full variable domain is KAGVTQTPRYLIKTRGQQVTLSCSPISGHRSVSWYQQTPGQGLQFLFEYFSETQRNKGNFPGRFSGRQFSNSRSEMNVSTLELGDSALYLCASSLAQGGFYGYTFGSGTRLTVV.

The chain links TRBV11-2 to TRBJ2-1; 13 bases map to TRBD2. The ends lost 6 bases at V and 8 bases at J; junction bases unmatched: 7. Germline CDR1 is SGHAT and CDR2 is FQNNGV. The CDR3 totals 15 residues. DNA of the CDR3: TGTGCCAGCAGTCCCCCTGGACTAGCGGGAGATGAGCAGTTCTTC. This codes for CASSPPGLAGDEQFF.

This clone was picked up one time. The chain has TRBV7-3 and TRBJ2-7, with D perhaps matching TRBD1 (6 bases). The germline V and J ends were trimmed by 5 bases and 2 bases, with 13 bases remaining between them. The germline CDR1 and CDR2 sequences are SGHTA and FQGTGA. The length of the CDR3 is 14 residues. For the CDR3, the DNA is TGTGCCAGCAGCCCTCAGGGGTTAACCTACGAGCAGTACTTC. Protein: CASSPQGLTYEQYF.

The V and J genes are TRBV11-3 and TRBJ2-7; perhaps TRBD2 as D (5 bases). V was cut by 1 base and J by 2 bases, with 9 bases left in between. The CDR3 consists of 14 residues. Germline CDR1 SGHNT, CDR2 YENEEA. The CDR3 reads CASSLGSEAYEQYF. The CDR3 coding sequence is TGTGCCAGCAGCTTAGGCTCGGAGGCCTACGAGCAGTACTTC.

The CDR3 bases are TGCACCAGCAGCCGATCTACCGGGGACCCGGACACCCAGTACTTC. It encodes CTSSRSTGDPDTQYF. The chain has TRBV1 and TRBJ2-5. TRBV1 is noted as a pseudogene. The CDR3 consists of 15 residues.

The chain links TRBV6-1 to TRBJ1-1, with D tentatively TRBD1 (5 bases). Between the trimmed V and J ends, which lost 5 bases and 4 bases, there was a span of 11 bases. From germline, CDR1 is MNHNS and CDR2 SASEGT. The CDR3 is 13 amino acids. In DNA form, the CDR3 reads TGTGCCAGCAGTCCCCCAGGGACCACTGAAGCTTTCTTT. The encoded protein is CASSPPGTTEAFF.

The genes are TRBV5-5 and TRBJ2-7; D unresolved. V was clipped by 2 bases and J by 3 bases, with 12 bases between them. This CDR3 has 14 residues. The germline gives CDR1 SGHKS, CDR2 YYEKEE (reference sequence). For the CDR3, the DNA is TGTGCCAGCAGCTTTGAGAGAGGTGTCTACGAGCAGTACTTC. Protein sequence: CASSFERGVYEQYF.

This chain uses TRBV9 with TRBJ2-1; 12 positions agree with TRBD2. CDR3 size: 20 residues. With V trimmed by 3 bases and J by 0 bases, 13 bases remained unmatched. The germline V gene encodes CDR1 SGDLS and CDR2 YYNGEE. CDR3 sequence (DNA): TGTGCCAGCAGCGCAACTAGCGGGGGGTCCTGGGGGCACTCCTACAATGAGCAGTTCTTC. This translates into CASSATSGGSWGHSYNEQFF. Based on the CDR3 plus reference TRBV9 and TRBJ2-1, the full variable domain is DSGVTQTPKHLITATGQRVTLRCSPRSGDLSVYWYQQSLDQGLQFLIQYYNGEERAKGNILERFSAQQFPDLHSELNLSSLELGDSALYFCASSATSGGSWGHSYNEQFFGPGTRLTVL.

V and J are TRBV30 and TRBJ2-5; the D is unclear. V was clipped by 4 bases and J by 5 bases, with 11 bases between them. Germline V lookup: CDR1 GTSNPN, CDR2 SVGIG (reference sequence). The CDR3 sequence is 12 residues long. The CDR3 nucleotides read TGTGCCTGGACCGCACTAAAGGAGACCCAGTACTTC. Protein: CAWTALKETQYF.

This chain links TRBV5-6 with TRBJ1-3; D unclear. CDR1 is SGHDT, CDR2 YYEEEE, per germline. The CDR3 totals 14 residues. Trimming stripped 1 base from V and 1 base from J, with 6 bases between. The DNA for the CDR3 is TGTGCCAGCAGCTTGTATGGGTCTGGAAACACCATATATTTT. Amino acids: CASSLYGSGNTIYF.

The chain recombines TRBV6-6 with TRBJ2-5, with 10 bases lining up with TRBD2. This CDR3 region has 16 residues. V lost 5 bases and J lost 1; bases outside the gene matches: 7. Per the germline V gene, CDR1 is MNHNY and CDR2 is SVGAGI (reference sequence). The CDR3 DNA follows: TGTGCCAGCAGTCCGGCTAGCGGGAGTGTCCAAGAGACCCAGTACTTC. Amino acids: CASSPASGSVQETQYF.

The chain combines TRBV20-1 with TRBJ1-5; no clear D gene. CDR1 and CDR2 from the germline V gene are DFQATT and SNEGSKA (reference sequence). Deletions cut 5 bases from V and 4 bases from J, with 6 bases between. This CDR3 region has 11 residues. The CDR3 coding sequence is TGCAGTGCTGGTTCGAATCAGCCCCAGCATTTT. Translated: CSAGSNQPQHF.

The rearrangement links TRBV30 to TRBJ1-5; D might be TRBD1 (5 bases). V was shortened by 7 bases and J by 4 bases, with 14 bases between the two germline ends. Germline V CDR1 and CDR2: GTSNPN, SVGIG (reference sequence). This CDR3 is built from 13 residues. CDR3 loop: CALQPGPNQPQHF. The DNA of the CDR3 is TGTGCCTTACAACCGGGACCTAATCAGCCCCAGCATTTT.

As DNA, the CDR3 is TGTGCCAGCAGTGAAGCTAGCGGGAGCAAGACCCAGTACTTC. Residues: CASSEASGSKTQYF. This chain connects TRBV6-1 to TRBJ2-5, with 9 nucleotides matching TRBD2. Germline V gene data show CDR1 as MNHNS and CDR2 as SASEGT. This CDR3 is built from 14 residues. V was pared by 0 bases and J by 6 bases, with 2 bases of the junction left unmatched.

This rearrangement joins TRBV4-1 to TRBJ1-4, with 10 bases matching TRBD1. This CDR3 is built from 15 residues. Unmatched junction bases numbered 2, after V lost 3 bases and J lost 4 bases. Germline V lookup: CDR1 MGHRA, CDR2 YSYEKL. The CDR3 DNA is TGCGCCAGCAGCCAGGGGACAGGGGATAATGAAAAACTGTTTTTT. This sequence encodes CASSQGTGDNEKLFF.

V and J are TRBV4-2 and TRBJ2-7, with D unresolved. Germline CDR1 LGHNA, CDR2 YNFKEQ. The CDR3 covers 17 residues. V lost 3 bases to trimming and J lost 6 bases, with 24 bases between them. The CDR3 region has the DNA TGTGCCAGCAGCCAGAAGGGCAGTTGGTCAGACATCTCCGAGCAGTACTTC. Protein: CASSQKGSWSDISEQYF.

The genes are TRBV7-2 and TRBJ2-5; unclear D gene. V was cut by 3 bases and J by 4 bases, with 6 bases left in between. Looked up from germline, CDR1 is SGHTA and CDR2 is FQGNSA. The CDR3 covers 12 residues. The CDR3 spells CASSFNRETQYF. CDR3 nucleotide sequence: TGTGCCAGCAGCTTTAATCGAGAGACCCAGTACTTC.

This clone was counted a single time. The V call is TRBV11-3, the J call TRBJ2-2, with D perhaps TRBD1 or TRBD2 (6 bases each). Trimming stripped 1 base from V and 7 bases from J, with 13 bases between. Germline values: CDR1 SGHNT, CDR2 YENEEA. The CDR3 runs 15 residues. This CDR3 reads CASSLGTGRDGELFF. CDR3 nucleotide sequence: TGTGCCAGCAGCTTAGGTACAGGGCGGGACGGGGAGCTGTTTTTT. Combining the CDR3 with reference TRBV11-3 and TRBJ2-2 gives the whole variable domain EAGVVQSPRYKIIEKKQPVAFWCNPISGHNTLYWYLQNLGQGPELLIRYENEEAVDDSQLPKDRFSAERLKGVDSTLKIQPAELGDSAVYLCASSLGTGRDGELFFGEGSRLTVL.

The chain has TRBV4-2 and TRBJ2-5, with 10 bases lining up with TRBD2. Germline V gives CDR1 LGHNA, CDR2 YNFKEQ. With 6 bases clipped from V and 4 bases from J, the junction kept 11 bases outside the gene matches. The CDR3 is 16 amino acids. This CDR3 is CASRKGAGGGRETQYF. In nucleotides, the CDR3 is TGTGCCAGCAGAAAGGGAGCGGGAGGGGGTCGAGAGACCCAGTACTTC.

The genes are TRBV10-2 and TRBJ2-1; maybe TRBD2 (6 bases). CDR1 is WSHSY, CDR2 SAAADI, per germline. This CDR3 is built from 18 residues. V was cut by 7 bases and J by 5 bases, with 27 bases left in between. The CDR3 bases are TGCGCCAGCAAGGTTGATCTAGCGCGGTCGTACGCAAACAATGAGCAGTTCTTC. It encodes CASKVDLARSYANNEQFF.

The rearrangement links TRBV7-2 to TRBJ2-7, with D hard to call. V lost 5 bases and J 3 bases, leaving 5 bases between the germline ends. CDR1 and CDR2 (germline): SGHTA, FQGNSA. CDR3 size: 11 residues. The CDR3: CASSPGYEQYF. CDR3 nucleotide sequence: TGTGCCAGCAGCCCGGGCTACGAGCAGTACTTC.

The chain combines TRBV19 with TRBJ2-6; D gene unclear. Trimming took off 2 bases at V and 2 bases at J, with 10 bases between the two ends. CDR1 LNHDA and CDR2 SQIVND come from the germline V gene (reference sequence). The CDR3 is 16 residues long. The CDR3 bases are TGTGCCAGTAGTATATGGAAAGGGACTGGGGCCAACGTCCTGACTTTC. Protein sequence: CASSIWKGTGANVLTF.

This sequence joins TRBV27 and TRBJ2-5; D perhaps matches TRBD1 (5 bases). The germline CDR1 and CDR2 sequences are MNHEY and SMNVEV (reference sequence). CDR3 length equals 14 residues. V was clipped by 5 bases and J by 2 bases, with 12 bases between them. The CDR3 DNA follows: TGTGCCAGCAGTGCAATTGACAGTCAAGAGACCCAGTACTTC. This encodes CASSAIDSQETQYF.